The rows below give T cell receptor beta chains drawn from one sample of a study of T cell repertoires in cytomegalovirus infection. TCRdb re-derived calls from the reads in MiXCR, one entry per CDR3 protein. The data show about 740,000 distinct CDR3 sequences, less than 40% seen once. The sample comprised PBMCs. These receptors came from a human donor in good health (CMV status not recorded). Some clones in this sample may be carry-over from other donors' samples. The CDR3 runs from the conserved cysteine through the conserved F or W. A D gene is named only where the DNA matches it firmly. Expanded clones are given a class, and other clones once, few, many or no size at all.

>.|TRBV7-2|TRBJ2-7|.
CASSLEWGREQYF
TGTGCCAGCAGCTTAGAGTGGGGGCGCGAGCAGTACTTC
>TRBD1|TRBV7-9|TRBJ1-5|few
CASSPGYQGEFQPQHF
TGTGCCAGCAGCCCTGGTTATCAGGGGGAGTTTCAGCCCCAGCATTTT
>.|TRBV6-6|TRBJ1-1|.
CASSYVLGNTEAFF
TGTGCCAGCAGTTACGTTTTAGGGAACACTGAAGCTTTCTTT
>TRBD2|TRBV9|TRBJ2-3|.
CASSVVAGGRVDTQYF
TGTGCCAGCAGCGTAGTAGCGGGGGGACGGGTGGATACGCAGTATTTT
>.|TRBV28|TRBJ2-6|.
CASTSPHPWANVLTF
TGTGCCAGCACCTCCCCACATCCCTGGGCCAACGTCCTGACTTTC
>.|TRBV7-8|TRBJ1-2|few
CASSLRHVGRRGGYGYTF
TGTGCCAGCAGCTTACGACACGTTGGGCGCAGGGGAGGATATGGCTACACCTTC
>TRBD1|TRBV24-1|TRBJ1-3|few
CATSDNAGTGTGNTIYF
TGTGCCACCAGCGATAACGCCGGGACAGGGACTGGAAACACCATATATTTT
>TRBD1|TRBV28|TRBJ1-5|few
CASSWDSFNNQPQHF
TGTGCCAGCAGTTGGGACAGCTTTAACAATCAGCCCCAGCATTTT
>.|TRBV7-2|TRBJ2-5|many
CASSLGLGGPQETQYF
TGTGCCAGCAGCTTAGGACTGGGGGGCCCCCAAGAGACCCAGTACTTC
>.|TRBV27|TRBJ1-6|.
CASSRWDGVNSPLHF
TGTGCCAGCAGTCGGTGGGACGGAGTCAATTCACCCCTCCACTTT
>.|TRBV7-2|TRBJ1-2|many
CASRGGMPHGGYGYTF
TGTGCCAGCAGGGGGGGTATGCCGCATGGCGGCTATGGCTACACCTTC
>TRBD1|TRBV7-8|TRBJ2-3|few
CASSSGAGQGYTDTQYF
TGTGCCAGCAGCTCCGGAGCGGGACAGGGGTACACAGATACGCAGTATTTT
>TRBD2|TRBV2|TRBJ2-3|.
CASGTVLAYTDTQYF
TGTGCCAGCGGTACAGTACTAGCGTACACAGATACGCAGTATTTT
>.|TRBV20-1|TRBJ2-3|.
CSASRPRGLVPDTQYF
TGCAGTGCTAGTAGGCCCCGGGGGTTAGTCCCCGATACGCAGTATTTT
>.|TRBV10-3|TRBJ1-5|few
CAISEGGQPQHF
TGTGCCATCAGTGAGGGGGGACAGCCCCAGCATTTT
>.|TRBV7-2|TRBJ1-5|few
CASSARQISNQPQHF
TGTGCCAGCAGCGCTAGACAGATTAGCAATCAGCCCCAGCATTTT
>.|TRBV2|TRBJ1-3|.
CASSREGGDSGNTIYF
TGTGCCAGCAGCCGTGAGGGGGGGGACTCTGGAAACACCATATATTTT
>.|TRBV5-1|TRBJ1-1|.
CASSLVARLGNTEAFF
TGCGCCAGCAGCTTGGTTGCTCGATTAGGGAACACTGAAGCTTTCTTT
>.|TRBV20-1|TRBJ1-6|.
CSALGGVGNSPLHF
TGCAGTGCTCTTGGCGGGGTGGGGAATTCACCCCTCCACTTT
>TRBD1|TRBV6-2/TRBV6-3|TRBJ1-4|.
CASSRRNRGLGENLFF
TGTGCCAGCAGTCGACGCAACAGGGGGCTCGGTGAAAACCTGTTTTTT
>TRBD2|TRBV25-1|TRBJ2-1|.
CASNGRDSYNEQFF
TGTGCCAGCAACGGGAGGGACTCCTACAATGAGCAGTTCTTC
>TRBD2|TRBV11-2|TRBJ2-1|.
CASSLDLVLAGGPNEQFF
TGTGCCAGCAGCTTAGATCTCGTTCTTGCGGGAGGGCCCAATGAGCAGTTCTTC
>TRBD1|TRBV29-1|TRBJ2-5|.
CSGLGTGGKRETQYF
TGCAGCGGCCTCGGGACAGGGGGCAAGAGGGAGACCCAGTACTTC
>.|TRBV19|TRBJ2-1|few
CASSIGLTALSYNEQFF
TGTGCCAGTAGTATAGGGTTGACAGCACTTTCCTACAATGAGCAGTTCTTC
>TRBD1|TRBV28|TRBJ2-3|.
CASLTRGLSDTQYF
TGTGCCAGCTTGACCAGGGGGCTCTCGGATACGCAGTATTTT
>.|TRBV12-3/TRBV12-4|TRBJ2-3|.
CAISPVDTQYF
TGTGCCATCTCCCCCGTGGATACGCAGTATTTT
>.|TRBV7-2|TRBJ2-5|many
CASSRSQTRAGETQYF
TGTGCCAGCAGCCGAAGCCAGACTAGGGCGGGAGAGACCCAGTACTTC
>TRBD2|TRBV11-2|TRBJ2-5|.
CASSLDEASGISVRETQYF
TGTGCCAGCAGCTTAGATGAGGCTAGCGGGATTTCGGTACGAGAGACCCAGTACTTC
>TRBD1|TRBV11-3|TRBJ2-1|.
CASSFGTGLRNEQFF
TGTGCCAGCAGCTTCGGGACAGGGCTTAGAAATGAGCAGTTCTTC
>.|TRBV11-3|TRBJ1-5|.
CASSFVQPQHF
TGTGCCAGCAGCTTTGTTCAGCCCCAGCATTTT
>.|TRBV28|TRBJ2-7|few
CASSDQGLEQYF
TGTGCCAGCAGCGACCAGGGATTAGAGCAGTACTTC
>.|TRBV6-1|TRBJ1-5|.
CASSTPTSGTHSNQPQHF
TGTGCCAGCAGTACCCCTACCTCCGGGACACATAGCAATCAGCCCCAGCATTTT
>.|TRBV6-8|TRBJ2-7|.
CASGTPTYEQYF
TGTGCCAGCGGGACACCCACATACGAGCAGTACTTC
>.|TRBV7-8|TRBJ1-1|.
CASRFLTPNTEAFF
TGTGCCAGCAGATTTCTGACACCAAACACTGAAGCTTTCTTT
>TRBD1|TRBV7-6|TRBJ1-6|.
CASADRVGFSPLHF
TGTGCCAGCGCCGACAGGGTTGGGTTCTCACCCCTCCACTTT
>TRBD1|TRBV4-1|TRBJ1-6|.
CASSQEIGTGGLISPLHF
TGCGCCAGCAGCCAAGAGATCGGAACAGGGGGGTTAATCTCACCCCTCCACTTT
>.|TRBV7-2|TRBJ1-5|many
CASSLVGQFNQPQHF
TGTGCCAGCAGCTTAGTCGGACAGTTCAATCAGCCCCAGCATTTT
>.|TRBV4-2|TRBJ1-3|once
CASSPLRGGRRGNSGNTIYF
TGTGCCAGCAGCCCTCTCCGGGGCGGTCGGAGGGGAAATTCTGGAAACACCATATATTTT
>.|TRBV7-2|TRBJ1-2|.
CASSQDITQNYGYTF
TGTGCCAGCAGCCAAGACATAACCCAGAACTATGGCTACACCTTC
>.|TRBV28|TRBJ2-7|.
CASLGIEQYF
TGTGCCAGCTTGGGTATCGAGCAGTACTTC
>.|TRBV24-1|TRBJ2-2|.
CATSDAQGGHTGELFF
TGTGCCACCAGTGATGCTCAGGGGGGTCACACCGGGGAGCTGTTTTTT
>TRBD1|TRBV6-5|TRBJ1-2|.
CASSLTGIRGYYGYTF
TGTGCCAGCAGCCTGACAGGGATTAGGGGGTACTATGGCTACACCTTC
>TRBD1|TRBV12-3/TRBV12-4|TRBJ2-7|.
CASSRDRGFSYEQYF
TGTGCCAGCAGTCGGGACAGGGGGTTTTCCTACGAGCAGTACTTC
>TRBD2|TRBV2|TRBJ2-2|.
CASGRGGLTGELFF
TGTGCCAGCGGACGGGGGGGACTCACCGGGGAGCTGTTTTTT
>TRBD1|TRBV28|TRBJ2-3|few
CASSRPPPGTGLHTDTQYF
TGTGCCAGCAGCCGCCCGCCTCCGGGGACAGGACTCCACACAGATACGCAGTATTTT
>.|TRBV27|TRBJ2-3|.
CASSSWDTQYF
TGTGCCAGCAGTTCGTGGGATACGCAGTATTTT
>.|TRBV19|TRBJ2-7|.
CASSISGAGLMQYF
TGTGCCAGTAGTATATCCGGAGCCGGGTTAATGCAGTACTTC
>TRBD2|TRBV11-2|TRBJ2-3|.
CASSSVSGGALDTQYF
TGTGCCAGCAGCTCCGTTAGCGGGGGGGCTCTAGATACGCAGTATTTT
>.|TRBV5-6|TRBJ1-4|.
CASSLDGGSEKLFF
TGTGCCAGCAGCTTGGATGGGGGTAGCGAAAAACTGTTTTTT
>TRBD2|TRBV5-6|TRBJ2-5|few
CASSLRLAGGPEETQYF
TGTGCCAGCAGCTTGAGGCTAGCGGGCGGGCCGGAAGAGACCCAGTACTTC
>.|TRBV6-6|TRBJ1-3|.
CASSHSETGNTIYF
TGTGCCAGCAGTCACAGTGAAACTGGAAACACCATATATTTT